A selection of T cell receptor beta chains follows, all from one sample in a study of T cells in Graves' hyperthyroidism and ophthalmopathy. In TCRdb, the multiplex PCR reads were re-called with MiXCR into one record per CDR3 protein. The sample consists of approximately 400,000 distinct CDR3 sequences, roughly 14% of them appearing once. The sample comprised blood. These receptors all stem from a man aged 25 to 40 with Graves' hyperthyroidism that later progressed to Graves' ophthalmopathy. Each CDR3 is given with its conserved first and last residue. The order of the fields is J gene, D gene, V gene, clone size, CDR3 length, CDR3 protein, CDR3 DNA. D genes are given only for firm matches. Size is stated for part of the rows, as once, few or many counts, or as a class when the clone is expanded.

TRBJ2-7 | - | TRBV20-1 | many | 13 | CSARLQDLYEQYF | TGCAGTGCTAGACTACAAGACTTGTACGAGCAGTACTTC
TRBJ2-7 | - | TRBV11-3 | - | 16 | CASSLHSRLAGYEQYF | TGTGCCAGCAGCTTACATTCAAGGCTAGCCGGTTACGAGCAGTACTTC
TRBJ2-7 | TRBD2 | TRBV28 | many | 14 | CASSLYSGGYEQYF | TGTGCCAGCAGTTTATATAGCGGGGGTTACGAGCAGTACTTC
TRBJ1-6 | - | TRBV2 | many | 14 | CASRVTVNNSPLHF | TGTGCCAGCAGAGTGACAGTAAATAATTCACCCCTCCACTTT
TRBJ2-4 | - | TRBV30 | few | 14 | CAWSSGETKNIQYF | TGTGCCTGGAGTAGTGGGGAGACCAAAAACATTCAGTACTTC
TRBJ1-1 | - | TRBV19 | - | 12 | CASTRGFTEAFF | TGTGCCAGTACGAGGGGATTCACTGAAGCTTTCTTT
TRBJ2-3 | - | TRBV18 | many | 15 | CASSPQGTNTDTQYF | TGTGCCAGCTCACCCCAGGGGACTAACACAGATACGCAGTATTTT
TRBJ2-3 | - | TRBV12-3/TRBV12-4 | many | 14 | CASSLALSTDTQYF | TGTGCCAGCAGTTTAGCACTCAGCACAGATACGCAGTATTTT
TRBJ1-6 | - | TRBV3-1 | - | 13 | CASSREQGSPLHF | TGTGCCAGCAGCCGAGAACAGGGTTCACCCCTCCACTTT
TRBJ2-3 | - | TRBV30 | - | 14 | CAWSVGGGTDTQYF | TGTGCCTGGAGTGTTGGCGGTGGCACAGATACGCAGTATTTT
TRBJ2-7 | TRBD1 | TRBV30 | - | 16 | CAWNPIGTGDAYEQYF | TGTGCCTGGAATCCGATTGGGACAGGGGACGCCTACGAGCAGTACTTC
TRBJ1-3 | - | TRBV5-1 | few | 19 | CASSLARIDGVITGNTIYF | TGCGCCAGCAGCTTGGCCAGAATTGATGGAGTAATTACTGGAAACACCATATATTTT
TRBJ2-3 | TRBD2 | TRBV7-9 | many | 15 | CASSTRGGFTDTQYF | TGTGCCAGCAGCACCCGCGGGGGATTCACAGATACGCAGTATTTT
TRBJ2-7 | TRBD1 | TRBV12-3/TRBV12-4 | many | 16 | CASSATGQGTSYEQYF | TGTGCCAGCAGTGCCACCGGACAGGGGACCTCCTACGAGCAGTACTTC
TRBJ2-3 | TRBD2 | TRBV2 | many | 15 | CASRKRGGRADTQYF | TGTGCCAGCAGGAAGCGGGGGGGCCGCGCAGATACGCAGTATTTT
TRBJ2-7 | TRBD1 | TRBV10-3 | - | 15 | CAIRPTGQVEYEQYF | TGTGCCATCAGACCGACGGGACAGGTGGAGTACGAGCAGTACTTC
TRBJ2-7 | - | TRBV6-6 | few | 13 | CASSYYDYDEQYF | TGTGCCAGCAGTTACTACGACTACGACGAGCAGTACTTC
TRBJ2-7 | - | TRBV20-1 | few | 11 | CSAKDIYEQYF | TGCAGTGCTAAAGACATTTACGAGCAGTACTTC
TRBJ2-7 | TRBD2 | TRBV29-1 | many | 15 | CSVEGLAGASYEQYF | TGCAGCGTTGAGGGACTAGCGGGGGCCTCCTACGAGCAGTACTTC
TRBJ2-3 | - | TRBV30 | - | 13 | CAWSVGAPDTRYF | TGTGCCTGGAGTGTAGGGGCGCCAGATACGCGGTATTTT
TRBJ1-2 | - | TRBV6-1 | - | 13 | CASKQQEIYGYTF | TGTGCCAGCAAGCAACAGGAGATCTATGGCTACACCTTC
TRBJ1-1 | - | TRBV19 | many | 14 | CASSQISGNTEAFF | TGTGCCAGTAGTCAGATCTCCGGGAACACTGAAGCTTTCTTT
TRBJ1-5 | - | TRBV6-1 | many | 15 | CASSIQGRSNQPQHF | TGTGCCAGCAGTATTCAGGGCAGGAGCAATCAGCCCCAGCATTTT
TRBJ2-1 | - | TRBV19 | once | 14 | CASSGARYDNEQFF | TGTGCCAGTAGTGGGGCTAGGTACGACAATGAGCAGTTCTTC
TRBJ1-1 | - | TRBV7-8 | many | 13 | CASERIGVLEAFF | TGTGCCAGCGAAAGAATCGGGGTCCTTGAAGCTTTCTTT
TRBJ1-1 | - | TRBV5-1 | many | 13 | CASRQQQGTEAFF | TGCGCCAGCCGTCAACAACAGGGAACTGAAGCTTTCTTT
TRBJ1-1 | - | TRBV29-1 | few | 13 | CSIRRNMNTEAFF | TGCAGCATCCGACGGAACATGAACACTGAAGCTTTCTTT
TRBJ2-3 | - | TRBV20-1 | few | 13 | CSAKTPNSDTQYF | TGCAGTGCCAAGACCCCCAATTCAGATACGCAGTATTTT
TRBJ2-3 | - | TRBV6-1 | - | 13 | CASSETLTDTQYF | TGTGCCAGCAGTGAAACCCTCACAGATACGCAGTATTTT
TRBJ2-7 | TRBD1 | TRBV7-9 | many | 14 | CASSPYRGSYEQYF | TGTGCCAGCAGCCCCTACAGGGGTTCCTACGAGCAGTACTTC